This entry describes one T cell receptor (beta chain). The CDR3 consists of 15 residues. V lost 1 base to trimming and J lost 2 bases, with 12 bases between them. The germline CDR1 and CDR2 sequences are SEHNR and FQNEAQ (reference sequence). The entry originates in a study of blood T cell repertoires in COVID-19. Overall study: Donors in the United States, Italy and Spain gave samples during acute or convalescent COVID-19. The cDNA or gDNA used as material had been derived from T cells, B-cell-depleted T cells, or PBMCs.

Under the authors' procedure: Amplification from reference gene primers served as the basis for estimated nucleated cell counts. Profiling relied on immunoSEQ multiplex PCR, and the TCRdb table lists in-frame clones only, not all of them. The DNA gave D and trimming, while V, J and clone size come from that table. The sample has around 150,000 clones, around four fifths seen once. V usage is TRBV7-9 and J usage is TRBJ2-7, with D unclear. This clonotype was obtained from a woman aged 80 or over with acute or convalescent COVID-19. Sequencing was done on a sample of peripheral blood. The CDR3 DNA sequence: TGTGCCAGCAGCTTAGGAGTCGGTACTCCCTACGAGCAGTACTTC. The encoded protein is CASSLGVGTPYEQYF.